What follows describes a single T cell receptor beta chain. This PCR relied on a set of 60 Vbeta primers and 13 Jbeta primers. Sequenced by immunoSEQ multiplex PCR; TCRdb stores in-frame clones only, minus some. The sample has 85,000 to 130,000 clones, 70% to 75% seen once; the top ten hold over 2.5%. The germline CDR1 and CDR2 sequences are DFQATT and SNEGSKA (reference sequence). V lost 6 bases and J lost 5; bases outside the gene matches: 3. The CDR3 contains 11 residues. This record comes from a study of cytomegalovirus exposure and HLA in healthy donors. This TCR was sampled from a female donor in good health and CMV-seronegative. The specimen was PBMCs. V usage is TRBV20-1 and J usage is TRBJ2-5; 7 bases map to TRBD2. The CDR3 is CSALGGETQYF. The CDR3 DNA is TGCAGTGCCCTCGGGGGGGAGACCCAGTACTTC.